The 19 T cell receptor beta chains in this list originate from one sample, sequenced in a study of response to subunit inactivated influenza vaccine. TCRdb redid the calling of the RT-PCR reads with MiXCR, one entry per CDR3 protein. The table records roughly 630,000 distinct CDR3 sequences, less than 15% of them present only once. The material sequenced was PBMCs from blood, taken roughly 2 weeks before vaccination. The receptor set was obtained from a man in his fifties who received an inactivated influenza vaccine.

This sequence joins TRBV27 and TRBJ2-6; 10 bases are shared with TRBD1. The length of the CDR3 is 19 residues. Germline V lookup: CDR1 MNHEY, CDR2 SMNVEV (reference sequence). The ends lost 5 bases at V and 1 base at J; junction bases unmatched: 11. CDR3 protein: CASSSPRTGGGSGANVLTF. The CDR3 DNA follows: TGTGCCAGCAGTAGCCCCCGGACAGGGGGGGGGTCTGGGGCCAACGTCCTGACTTTC.

This clonotype was observed a few times. The genes are TRBV18 and TRBJ1-5; possibly TRBD1 for D (5 bases). This CDR3 has 16 amino acids. V lost 2 bases to trimming and J lost 4 bases, with 15 bases between them. The germline V gene has CDR1 KGHSH and CDR2 LQKENI. The CDR3 sequence: CASSPSGGVRNQPQHF. CDR3 DNA: TGTGCCAGCTCACCATCGGGGGGGGTGAGGAATCAGCCCCAGCATTTT.

J is TRBJ2-3 and V is TRBV12-3 or TRBV12-4; the D gene is possibly TRBD2 (7 bases). Trimming left V 6 bases short and J 1 base short, with 14 bases between. The CDR3 runs to 15 residues. The CDR3 reads CASSGGPWGTDTQYF. CDR3 DNA: TGTGCCAGCAGCGGGGGGCCCTGGGGCACAGATACGCAGTATTTT.

This sequence joins TRBV30 and TRBJ2-2; 7 bases agree with TRBD1. CDR3 size: 13 residues. The germline V gene has CDR1 GTSNPN and CDR2 SVGIG (reference sequence). With 2 bases clipped from V and 5 bases from J, the junction kept 2 bases outside the gene matches. In DNA form, the CDR3 reads TGTGCCTGGAGTCGACAGGGAACCGGGGAGCTGTTTTTT. It encodes CAWSRQGTGELFF.

V and J are TRBV20-1 and TRBJ2-1; 8 nucleotides line up with TRBD2. V lost 4 bases and J lost 0; bases outside the gene matches: 11. The CDR3 sequence is 17 residues long. Germline lookup yields CDR1 DFQATT and CDR2 SNEGSKA (reference sequence). The CDR3 sequence: CSAKAFGGRNSYNEQFF. The CDR3 DNA follows: TGCAGTGCTAAAGCTTTTGGCGGGAGGAACTCCTACAATGAGCAGTTCTTC.

This clonotype was detected only a few times. The chain combines TRBV6-1 with TRBJ1-1; D is unclear. Trimming took 4 bases from V and 1 from J, leaving 7 bases between them. Germline V CDR1 and CDR2: MNHNS, SASEGT. This CDR3 has 13 residues. The CDR3 DNA is TGTGCCAGCAGTGCACTTACGAACACTGAAGCTTTCTTT. Translation: CASSALTNTEAFF.

Ten or more counts support this clonotype. V is TRBV5-1 and J is TRBJ2-3; D not certain. Germline-derived CDR1 and CDR2 are SGHRS and YFSETQ. CDR3 length: 13 amino acids. V lost 4 bases and J lost 5, with 11 bases in between. CDR3 region: CASSGDSGDTQYF. As DNA, the CDR3 is TGCGCCAGCAGCGGGGATTCAGGAGATACGCAGTATTTT. The full variable domain, in which reference TRBV5-1 and TRBJ2-3 provide the parts outside the CDR3, is KAGVTQTPRYLIKTRGQQVTLSCSPISGHRSVSWYQQTPGQGLQFLFEYFSETQRNKGNFPGRFSGRQFSNSRSEMNVSTLELGDSALYLCASSGDSGDTQYFGPGTRLTVL.

Only a few counts were recorded for this clonotype. V gene TRBV7-2 combines with J gene TRBJ2-1, with a possible D match to TRBD2 (5 bases). The CDR3 extends over 15 amino acids. Germline CDR1 is SGHTA and CDR2 is FQGNSA. V was pared by 3 bases and J by 4 bases, with 13 bases between. The DNA for the CDR3 is TGTGCCAGCAGCTTTCGGGGATCACAGTACAATGAGCAGTTCTTC. Protein sequence: CASSFRGSQYNEQFF. Drawing the rest from reference TRBV7-2 and TRBJ2-1, the complete variable domain is GAGVSQSPSNKVTEKGKDVELRCDPISGHTALYWYRQSLGQGLEFLIYFQGNSAPDKSGLPSDRFSAERTGGSVSTLTIQRTQQEDSAVYLCASSFRGSQYNEQFFGPGTRLTVL.

The chain is built from TRBV4-1 and TRBJ1-1, with 10 bases aligning to TRBD1. V trimming: 6 bases; J trimming: 1 base; junction bases outside the gene matches: 17. Germline CDR1 is MGHRA and CDR2 is YSYEKL. This CDR3 is built from 19 residues. The CDR3 DNA sequence: TGCGCCAGCAGTCCATACAGCGACAGGGGGCTCCAATCGAACACTGAAGCTTTCTTT. It yields the protein CASSPYSDRGLQSNTEAFF.

This clonotype was observed at least ten times. This chain links TRBV5-1 with TRBJ2-2, with D perhaps TRBD2 (5 bases). V lost 6 bases, J lost 0 bases, and 9 bases lay in between. The CDR3 consists of 14 residues. Germline V gene sequence: CDR1 SGHRS, CDR2 YFSETQ. CDR3 loop: CASTRAANTGELFF. The CDR3 coding sequence is TGCGCCAGCACGCGGGCGGCGAACACCGGGGAGCTGTTTTTT.

The chain carries TRBV12-3 or TRBV12-4 and TRBJ1-6; 7 bases map to TRBD1. This CDR3 is built from 16 residues. J was trimmed by 2 bases and V by 6 bases; bases with no gene match: 7. The CDR3 loop reads CASSRPGTAYNSPLHF. The CDR3 DNA sequence: TGTGCCAGCAGCCGACCCGGGACAGCCTATAATTCACCCCTCCACTTT.

This clonotype has at least ten counts. This chain connects TRBV7-8 to TRBJ2-7, with a weak D call TRBD1 (6 bases). The V end was cut by 4 bases, the J end by 2 bases, with 12 bases between. The CDR3 spans 14 residues. Germline-derived CDR1 and CDR2 are SGHVS and FQNEAQ. DNA of the CDR3: TGTGCCAGCAGCTCGTACAGGGTCACCTACGAGCAGTACTTC. This translates into CASSSYRVTYEQYF.

This clonotype came up a few times. The rearrangement links TRBV6-5 to TRBJ2-7; 8 bases are shared with TRBD1. Germline V gene data show CDR1 as MNHEY and CDR2 as SVGAGI. The V segment lost 0 bases and the J segment 3 bases; nucleotides outside the gene matches: 4. This CDR3 region has 15 residues. CDR3 residues: CASSYSPDRGYEQYF. In DNA, the CDR3 is TGTGCCAGCAGTTACTCGCCAGACAGGGGCTACGAGCAGTACTTC.

J is TRBJ1-1 and V is TRBV19; no definite D call. The V gene lost 5 bases and the J gene lost 0 bases, with 13 bases spanning the gap. Germline CDR1 and CDR2: LNHDA and SQIVND (reference sequence). This CDR3 comprises 15 residues. CDR3 bases: TGTGCCAGTAGTTCAAGTCCGAGTTTGAACACTGAAGCTTTCTTT. It encodes CASSSSPSLNTEAFF.

This chain connects TRBV15 to TRBJ2-7; D ambiguous. V lost 0 bases and J 2 bases, leaving 14 bases between the germline ends. The CDR3 spans 16 residues. Looked up from germline, CDR1 is LNHNV and CDR2 is YYDKDF (reference sequence). In DNA, the CDR3 is TGTGCCACCAGCAGAGATTGGAGACGGCAGACCTACGAGCAGTACTTC. Translation: CATSRDWRRQTYEQYF.

V is TRBV6-2 or TRBV6-3 and J is TRBJ1-1; 7 bases align to TRBD1. Losses at the gene ends were 5 bases for V and 9 bases for J; bases not matched to a gene: 12. The CDR3 has 14 residues. Per the germline V gene, CDR1 is MNHEY and CDR2 is SVGEGT. In DNA form, the CDR3 reads TGTGCCAGCAGTCGCGTCGACAGGGCTACCCAAGCTTTCTTT. As protein: CASSRVDRATQAFF.

The V and J genes are TRBV6-1 and TRBJ2-1; 8 nucleotides line up with TRBD2. The CDR3 runs 16 residues. Trimming cost V 5 bases and J 1 base; bases outside gene matches: 7. The V gene's germline CDR1 is MNHNS and CDR2 SASEGT. The CDR3 protein is CASSHPGTRSYNEQFF. The DNA of the CDR3 is TGTGCCAGCAGTCATCCCGGGACTAGGTCCTACAATGAGCAGTTCTTC.

The V gene is TRBV9, the J gene TRBJ2-2; D might be TRBD2 (7 bases). Germline V CDR1 and CDR2: SGDLS, YYNGEE. Trimming shortened V by 7 bases and J by 5 bases, and 21 bases separated the two germline ends. The CDR3 contains 16 residues. This chain's CDR3 is CASSRWGGGGTGELFF. The CDR3 DNA sequence: TGTGCCAGCTCGAGATGGGGGGGAGGGGGAACCGGGGAGCTGTTTTTT.

This rearrangement joins TRBV4-1 to TRBJ2-7; unclear D gene. This CDR3 has 16 amino acids. The germline V and J ends were trimmed by 0 bases and 2 bases, with 14 bases remaining between them. CDR1 and CDR2 (germline): MGHRA, YSYEKL. The CDR3 protein is CASSQDPSQRAYEQYF. CDR3 DNA: TGCGCCAGCAGCCAAGATCCCTCCCAGAGAGCCTACGAGCAGTACTTC.